Detailed here is one TCR beta chain. This CDR3 contains 18 residues. Germline V gene data show CDR1 as MGHRA and CDR2 as YSYEKL. J gave up 1 base and V 4 bases, and 13 bases lay outside the gene matches. The assay was immunoSEQ multiplex PCR, and TCRdb's table has in-frame clones only and misses some. The sample shows fewer than 200,000 clones, about three quarters of them seen only once. This entry comes from a study of blood T cell repertoires in COVID-19. The gene calls are TRBV4-1 and TRBJ1-1; TRBD1 aligns across 9 bases. Sequencing was carried out using peripheral blood. The clonotype was recovered from a woman in her 70s with acute or convalescent COVID-19. Here the CDR3 DNA reads TGCGCCAGCAGCCCGTCCCTCCGGGACAGGGTAAGGAACACTGAAGCTTTCTTT. Residues: CASSPSLRDRVRNTEAFF.